These 10 T cell receptor beta chains were sequenced from one sample in a study of CXCR3-negative and CXCR3-positive naive CD8 T cells. TRB cDNA libraries were made by UMI-labeled 5' RACE. From its re-call of the 5' RACE reads, TCRdb lists each CDR3 protein once, without DNA. Reported are some 130,000 distinct CDR3 sequences; the ten largest clones contain 0.5% to 0.6%. Study observations and caveats: Hydrophobicity of TRB CDR3s was greater in CXCR3-positive naive cells than in CXCR3-negative naive cells.

These TCRs' antigens remain unknown. Sequenced: naive CXCR3+ CD8+ T cells from blood. Subset meaning: CD45RO-CCR7+CD27+CD95- naive CD8+ T cells expressing CXCR3 (TNR3+). Receptors originate from a human donor in good health. Some clones in this sample may be carry-over from other donors' samples.

The gene calls are TRBV5-1 and TRBJ2-7. The CDR3 is 11 residues long. Germline lookup yields CDR1 SGHRS and CDR2 YFSETQ. The CDR3 is CASRRSDEQYF.

V is TRBV5-6 and J is TRBJ2-1. The CDR3 is 15 amino acids. The V gene's germline CDR1 is SGHDT and CDR2 YYEEEE. CDR3 loop: CASSWMTSSYNEQFF.

J is TRBJ1-1 and V is TRBV5-1. Germline V gene data show CDR1 as SGHRS and CDR2 as YFSETQ. This CDR3 region has 13 residues. The CDR3 protein is CASSLDARTEAFF. The full variable domain, in which reference TRBV5-1 and TRBJ1-1 provide the parts outside the CDR3, is KAGVTQTPRYLIKTRGQQVTLSCSPISGHRSVSWYQQTPGQGLQFLFEYFSETQRNKGNFPGRFSGRQFSNSRSEMNVSTLELGDSALYLCASSLDARTEAFFGQGTRLTVV.

V and J are TRBV12-3 or TRBV12-4 and TRBJ1-1. The CDR3 is 14 amino acids. The CDR3 sequence: CASSFRRDNTEAFF.

This chain joins TRBV12-3 or TRBV12-4 and TRBJ2-4; there is no DNA to check the TCRdb D call of TRBD2. The CDR3 extends over 16 amino acids. CDR3 loop: CASSLAGPLAKNIQYF.

This rearrangement joins TRBV5-1 to TRBJ1-1; the TCRdb call, TRBD1, lacks DNA for checking. The CDR3 is 17 residues long. The V gene's germline CDR1 is SGHRS and CDR2 YFSETQ. The CDR3 here is CASSGRDREGTSTEAFF.

The chain is built from TRBV23-1 and TRBJ2-2; TCRdb indicates TRBD2, and absent DNA this call remains unverified. TRBV23-1 is assigned to the ORF class and has an uncertain function. The CDR3 length is 20 residues. CDR3 in amino acids: CASSPRTSGGELRRTGELFF.

This rearrangement joins TRBV11-3 to TRBJ1-1; no DNA is available, so the TRBD1 call from TCRdb remains unchecked. CDR3 length equals 14 residues. CDR1 is SGHNT and CDR2 is YENEEA in the germline V gene. CDR3: CASRHTGVDTEAFF.

J is TRBJ2-5 and V is TRBV11-1; TCRdb's assignment of TRBD2 cannot be checked, as there is no DNA. CDR3 length: 14 residues. Germline CDR1 reads SGHAT; CDR2 reads FQDESV (reference sequence). The CDR3 sequence is CASSTGTSGETQYF. Complete variable domain (other parts from reference TRBV11-1 and TRBJ2-5): EAEVAQSPRYKITEKSQAVAFWCDPISGHATLYWYRQILGQGPELLVQFQDESVVDDSQLPKDRFSAERLKGVDSTLKIQPAELGDSAMYLCASSTGTSGETQYFGPGTRLLVL.

The chain combines TRBV10-3 with TRBJ2-5. The CDR3 totals 12 residues. Germline V gene sequence: CDR1 ENHRY, CDR2 SYGVKD. The CDR3 sequence is CAIGGDQETQYF.